The 16 T cell receptor beta chains below come from one sample, sequenced in a study of cytomegalovirus exposure and HLA in healthy donors. The PCR used 60 Vbeta and 13 Jbeta primers. Here immunoSEQ multiplex PCR was the method, and the copy in TCRdb shows in-frame clones only, minus some. The table records approximately 160,000 clones, 65% to 85% of them present only once. Sample: PBMCs. The receptors here all came from a woman under 30 in good health and CMV-seronegative.

The chain carries TRBV23-1 and TRBJ2-7; D perhaps matches TRBD1 (6 bases). TRBV23-1 is designated an ORF whose function remains uncertain. The CDR3 has 18 amino acids. The V gene lost 4 bases and the J gene lost 1 base, with 23 bases spanning the gap. The CDR3 DNA is TGCGCCAGCAGTCGCAGATTGCCTCAGGGGTCCCCTTCCTACGAGCAGTACTTC. This encodes CASSRRLPQGSPSYEQYF.

This chain joins TRBV12-5 and TRBJ2-3; TRBD1 matches at 10 bases. Germline assignment: CDR1 LGHNT and CDR2 FRNRAP. The CDR3 covers 15 residues. Trimming at V came to 5 bases and at J to 3 bases, leaving 5 bases not matched to a gene. The CDR3: CASGKGTGETDTQYF. Here the CDR3 DNA reads TGTGCTAGTGGTAAGGGGACAGGGGAAACAGATACGCAGTATTTT. The full variable domain, completed using reference TRBV12-5 and TRBJ2-3, is DARVTQTPRHKVTEMGQEVTMRCQPILGHNTVFWYRQTMMQGLELLAYFRNRAPLDDSGMPKDRFSAEMPDATLATLKIQPSEPRDSAVYFCASGKGTGETDTQYFGPGTRLTVL.

This rearrangement joins TRBV5-1 to TRBJ2-7, with 8 bases matching TRBD1. The germline V gene has CDR1 SGHRS and CDR2 YFSETQ. This CDR3 is 15 amino acids long. Trimming removed 3 bases from V and 5 bases from J; junction bases left unmatched: 10. CDR3 amino acids: CASSSGTGPLDEQYF. The CDR3, as DNA: TGCGCCAGCAGCTCCGGGACAGGACCCCTAGACGAGCAGTACTTC.

This chain uses TRBV14 with TRBJ1-4, with D possibly matching TRBD1 (6 bases). The CDR3 runs 22 residues. Germline lookup yields CDR1 SGHDN and CDR2 FVKESK. Trimming took 0 bases from V and 7 from J, leaving 33 bases between them. CDR3 DNA sequence: TGTGCCAGCAGCCAAGAAGTAGGTTTAGGGCAGGGGCGGTCGGTAAGTCGTGAAAAACTGTTTTTT. Amino acids: CASSQEVGLGQGRSVSREKLFF.

This chain connects TRBV5-1 to TRBJ2-7; no clear D gene. The CDR3 is made up of 13 amino acids. V lost 2 bases to trimming and J lost 3 bases, with 9 bases between them. Germline V lookup: CDR1 SGHRS, CDR2 YFSETQ. The DNA for the CDR3 is TGCGCCAGCAGCTTCCGAACGGGCTACGAGCAGTACTTC. It yields the protein CASSFRTGYEQYF.

The chain recombines TRBV6-5 with TRBJ1-5, with a tentative D call TRBD1 (6 bases). Trimming stripped 7 bases from V and 5 bases from J, with 12 bases between. Germline values: CDR1 MNHEY, CDR2 SVGAGI. The CDR3 spans 13 residues. The CDR3 bases are TGTGCCAGCAATACACAGGGAGATCAGCCCCAGCATTTT. Residues: CASNTQGDQPQHF.

The chain carries TRBV5-1 and TRBJ1-2, with 9 bases identical to TRBD1. Trimming removed 4 bases from V and 4 bases from J; junction bases left unmatched: 11. The V gene's germline CDR1 is SGHRS and CDR2 YFSETQ. CDR3 length: 16 residues. The CDR3 sequence is CASSPPRRDRVYGYTF. DNA for the CDR3: TGCGCCAGCAGCCCCCCGAGGCGGGACAGGGTCTATGGCTACACCTTC.

The CDR3 nucleotides read TGTGCCAGCAGCTTGGAGGGACAGCCGGACACTACAGATACGCAGTATTTT. Residues: CASSLEGQPDTTDTQYF. The chain has TRBV7-6 and TRBJ2-3, with a weak D call TRBD1 (7 bases). Germline values: CDR1 SGHVS, CDR2 FNYEAQ. V was cut by 3 bases and J by 3 bases, with 19 bases left in between. There are 17 residues in the CDR3.

V and J are TRBV5-1 and TRBJ2-3; maybe TRBD1 (6 bases). The CDR3 extends over 16 amino acids. The ends were cut back, 4 bases at V and 0 bases at J, with 15 bases in the middle. Germline V gene sequence: CDR1 SGHRS, CDR2 YFSETQ. CDR3 DNA: TGCGCCAGCAGCCTAGGACAGCCTTCTAGCACAGATACGCAGTATTTT. This gives the protein CASSLGQPSSTDTQYF. Using reference TRBV5-1 and TRBJ2-3 for the parts outside the CDR3, the full variable domain is KAGVTQTPRYLIKTRGQQVTLSCSPISGHRSVSWYQQTPGQGLQFLFEYFSETQRNKGNFPGRFSGRQFSNSRSEMNVSTLELGDSALYLCASSLGQPSSTDTQYFGPGTRLTVL.

The gene calls are TRBV18 and TRBJ1-2; 7 bases fit TRBD1. CDR3 size: 11 residues. CDR1 is KGHSH, CDR2 LQKENI, per germline. The junction had 4 bases not matched to a gene; V was cut back by 4 bases and J by 11 bases. In DNA, the CDR3 is TGTGCCAGCTCACGGGACAGAGATTACACCTTC. Protein: CASSRDRDYTF.

CDR3 residues: CASSPTVRSYNEQFF. The CDR3 DNA is TGTGCCAGCAGCCCCACCGTCCGGTCCTACAATGAGCAGTTCTTC. The J gene is TRBJ2-1, the V gene TRBV9; D gene uncertain. V was trimmed by 4 bases and J by 1 base, leaving 12 bases between them. This CDR3 region has 15 residues. CDR1 is SGDLS and CDR2 is YYNGEE in the germline V gene.

The chain couples TRBV5-1 to TRBJ2-7; 8 bases are shared with TRBD1. The ends lost 4 bases at V and 0 bases at J; junction bases unmatched: 6. Looked up from germline, CDR1 is SGHRS and CDR2 is YFSETQ. There are 15 residues in the CDR3. This CDR3 is CASSLTGGSSYEQYF. The CDR3 DNA reads TGCGCCAGCAGCCTCACAGGGGGGAGCTCCTACGAGCAGTACTTC.

The chain uses TRBV11-3 and TRBJ2-3, with 10 positions matching TRBD2. V shed 5 bases and J 6 bases; nucleotides not matched to a gene: 8. The CDR3 totals 15 residues. Germline V gene lookup returns CDR1 SGHNT and CDR2 YENEEA. The CDR3 sequence is CASSPPSGRSDTQYF. DNA of the CDR3: TGTGCCAGCAGCCCCCCTAGCGGGAGATCTGATACGCAGTATTTT.

This clone is a singleton in its sample. This chain joins TRBV19 and TRBJ2-7, with 9 bases aligning to TRBD2. V trimming: 3 bases; J trimming: 5 bases; junction bases outside the gene matches: 8. The V gene's germline CDR1 is LNHDA and CDR2 SQIVND (reference sequence). This CDR3 is 15 amino acids long. The CDR3, as DNA: TGTGCCAGTAGTATCTCGCGGGGGACTAGCAACGAGCAGTACTTC. Its translation: CASSISRGTSNEQYF.

This chain links TRBV27 with TRBJ1-2; D is possibly TRBD1 (5 bases). The CDR3 runs 14 residues. The V gene lost 3 bases and the J gene lost 2 bases, with 10 bases spanning the gap. CDR1 MNHEY and CDR2 SMNVEV come from the germline V gene (reference sequence). As DNA, the CDR3 is TGTGCCAGCAGTTTGCGGGGGGGAAACTATGGCTACACCTTC. Translation gives CASSLRGGNYGYTF.

There are a few counts of this clone. The chain joins TRBV27 to TRBJ1-1; TRBD1 aligns across 12 bases. The CDR3 is 17 amino acids. Germline CDR1 and CDR2: MNHEY and SMNVEV (reference sequence). Trimming took 6 bases from V and 4 from J; bases not matched to a gene: 12. The CDR3 spells CASRTPGQGAKGTEAFF. DNA of the CDR3: TGTGCCAGCAGGACTCCGGGACAGGGGGCGAAAGGCACTGAAGCTTTCTTT.